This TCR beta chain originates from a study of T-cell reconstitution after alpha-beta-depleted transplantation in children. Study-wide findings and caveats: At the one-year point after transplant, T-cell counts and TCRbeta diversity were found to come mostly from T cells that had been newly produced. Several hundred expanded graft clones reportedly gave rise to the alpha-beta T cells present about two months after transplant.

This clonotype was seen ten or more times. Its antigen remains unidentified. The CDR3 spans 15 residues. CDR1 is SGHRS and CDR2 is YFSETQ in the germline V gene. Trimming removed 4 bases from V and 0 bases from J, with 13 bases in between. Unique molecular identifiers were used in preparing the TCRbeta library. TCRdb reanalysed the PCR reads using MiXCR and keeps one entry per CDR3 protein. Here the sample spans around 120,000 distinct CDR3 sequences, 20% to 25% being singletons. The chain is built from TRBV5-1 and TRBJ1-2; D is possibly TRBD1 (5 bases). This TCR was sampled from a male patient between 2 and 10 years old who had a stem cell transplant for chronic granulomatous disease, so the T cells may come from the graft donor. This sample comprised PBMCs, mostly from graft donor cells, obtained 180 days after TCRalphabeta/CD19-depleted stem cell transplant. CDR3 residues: CASSPGQNANYGYTF. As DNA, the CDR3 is TGCGCCAGCAGCCCCGGACAAAACGCTAACTATGGCTACACCTTC.